The rows below give T cell receptor beta chains drawn from one sample of a study of OX40 agonist ivuxolimab in advanced cancers. Libraries were prepared by immunoSEQ multiplex PCR; TCRdb keeps only in-frame clonotypes and omits some of them. The sample records 50,000 or so clones, roughly 83% being singletons. This specimen was CD4+ or CD8+ T cells sorted from blood, taken in a trial of the OX40 agonist ivuxolimab. Receptors were obtained from an adult with an advanced solid tumor such as melanoma, head and neck, liver or kidney cancer. Both conserved end residues are part of each CDR3. A D gene is named only where the DNA matches it firmly. Clone size is not always given. Where it is, it says once, few, many or a class for expanded clones.

length: 15
V: TRBV9
size: few
D: TRBD2
J: TRBJ2-1
CDR3: CASSVSGIAYNEQFF
DNA: TGTGCCAGCAGCGTTAGCGGGATCGCCTACAATGAGCAGTTCTTC

length: 16
V: TRBV2
size: NA
D: TRBD1
J: TRBJ1-6
CDR3: CASSESWTGVRSPLHF
DNA: TGTGCCAGCAGTGAAAGTTGGACAGGGGTACGGTCACCCCTCCACTTT

length: 14
V: TRBV6-5
size: NA
D: NA
J: TRBJ2-3
CDR3: CATSSGRSTDTQYF
DNA: TGTGCCACCTCCTCGGGACGCAGCACAGATACGCAGTATTTT

length: 14
V: TRBV27
size: NA
D: NA
J: TRBJ2-3
CDR3: CASSPGGLTDTQYF
DNA: TGTGCCAGCAGTCCCGGGGGCCTCACAGATACGCAGTATTTT

length: 13
V: TRBV5-4
size: once
D: NA
J: TRBJ2-5
CDR3: CASSKGDQETQYF
DNA: TGTGCCAGCAGTAAGGGGGACCAAGAGACCCAGTACTTC

length: 16
V: TRBV5-1
size: NA
D: TRBD1
J: TRBJ2-1
CDR3: CASSSGQVVSYNEQFF
DNA: TGCGCCAGCAGCTCGGGACAGGTCGTGTCCTACAATGAGCAGTTCTTC

length: 17
V: TRBV7-2
size: once
D: TRBD2
J: TRBJ2-1
CDR3: CASSYLTTSARYNEQFF
DNA: TGTGCCAGCAGCTACCTTACTACTAGCGCCCGCTACAATGAGCAGTTCTTC

length: 14
V: TRBV5-5
size: NA
D: NA
J: TRBJ2-7
CDR3: CASSRGLPAYEQYF
DNA: TGTGCCAGCAGCCGCGGACTTCCGGCCTACGAGCAGTACTTC

length: 14
V: TRBV5-1
size: NA
D: NA
J: TRBJ2-7
CDR3: CASSQTVTAYEQYF
DNA: TGCGCCAGCAGCCAAACAGTGACAGCCTACGAGCAGTACTTC

length: 16
V: TRBV27
size: NA
D: NA
J: TRBJ1-6
CDR3: CASSFGPLGSNSPLHF
DNA: TGTGCCAGCAGTTTCGGGCCCCTAGGGAGTAATTCACCCCTCCACTTT

length: 17
V: TRBV19
size: once
D: TRBD1
J: TRBJ2-6
CDR3: CASSTRDRGSGANVLTF
DNA: TGTGCCAGTAGTACCCGGGACAGGGGATCTGGGGCCAACGTCCTGACTTTC